Below, 22 T cell receptor beta chains from the same sample are listed, as sequenced in a study of cytomegalovirus exposure and HLA in healthy donors. The PCR employed 60 Vbeta primers together with 13 Jbeta primers. The data were produced by immunoSEQ multiplex PCR, yet TCRdb's version contains in-frame clones alone and is incomplete. Among about 150,000 clones listed, around 68% were seen once. The sequencing input was PBMCs. These receptors all stem from a man aged 25 to 45 in good health and CMV-seronegative.

The chain combines TRBV20-1 with TRBJ1-2; possibly TRBD1 for D (5 bases). Germline V CDR1 and CDR2: DFQATT, SNEGSKA (reference sequence). Trimming shortened V by 6 bases and J by 10 bases, and 15 bases separated the two germline ends. The CDR3 is made up of 11 amino acids. The CDR3 region is CSAPRGVVYTF. CDR3 nucleotide sequence: TGCAGTGCACCTCGGGGGGTAGTCTACACCTTC.

This chain links TRBV27 with TRBJ1-2, with 7 bases identical to TRBD1. This CDR3 region has 13 residues. Germline V CDR1 and CDR2: MNHEY, SMNVEV (reference sequence). V gave up 2 bases and J gave up 6 bases; unmatched junction bases: 3. The CDR3: CASSLTGAHGYTF. The CDR3 nucleotides are TGTGCCAGCAGTTTAACAGGGGCTCATGGCTACACCTTC.

V gene TRBV5-1 combines with J gene TRBJ2-5; 10 bases align to TRBD1. TRBJ2-7 matches the DNA end more closely, so the J call is doubtful. The CDR3 is made up of 14 amino acids. Germline V CDR1 and CDR2: SGHRS, YFSETQ. CDR3 coding DNA: TGCGCCAGCACCCTGACAGGGGGCTTCTACGAGCAGTACTTC. Translated, it gives CASTLTGGFYEQYF.

This clone was recorded only once. The chain uses TRBV19 and TRBJ1-6; 9 bases align to TRBD1. The CDR3 contains 15 residues. Germline loops: CDR1 LNHDA, CDR2 SQIVND (reference sequence). J gave up 10 bases and V 3 bases, and 7 bases lay outside the gene matches. CDR3 nucleotide sequence: TGTGCCAGTAGTATTGGACAGGGGTATCGGTCACCCCTCCACTTT. Translation gives CASSIGQGYRSPLHF.

This chain uses TRBV4-2 with TRBJ2-6; maybe TRBD2 (7 bases). The germline CDR1 and CDR2 sequences are LGHNA and YNFKEQ. The CDR3 length is 18 residues. V lost 4 bases and J lost 1, with 17 bases in between. The CDR3 nucleotides are TGTGCCAGCAGCCCGACCTTAGGGGGGGGATCTGGGGCCAACGTCCTGACTTTC. Protein product: CASSPTLGGGSGANVLTF.

The genes are TRBV7-2 and TRBJ1-6, with unresolved D. The CDR3 is made up of 14 amino acids. Trimming pared 6 bases from V and 9 bases from J, leaving 15 bases between. CDR1 SGHTA and CDR2 FQGNSA come from the germline V gene. CDR3 nucleotides: TGTGCCAGCAGTTTAACGAGTGAGAGTTCACCCCTCCACTTT. Translated: CASSLTSESSPLHF.

The chain is built from TRBV27 and TRBJ1-5; D unresolved. There are 13 residues in the CDR3. Trimming pared 5 bases from V and 6 bases from J, leaving 11 bases between. In germline, CDR1 is MNHEY, CDR2 SMNVEV (reference sequence). The DNA for the CDR3 is TGTGCCAGCAGTCCGCGACTAGGTCAGCCCCAGCATTTT. Protein sequence: CASSPRLGQPQHF.

This clone has more than one count but fewer than ten. The J gene is TRBJ2-3, the V gene TRBV6-1, with 9 bases identical to TRBD2. Germline-derived CDR1 and CDR2 are MNHNS and SASEGT. The junction had 5 bases not matched to a gene; V was cut back by 8 bases and J by 2 bases. CDR3 length: 14 residues. CDR3 sequence (DNA): TGTGCCAGCGGAGCGGGGGGAACCACAGATACGCAGTATTTT. Amino acid sequence: CASGAGGTTDTQYF.

The CDR3, as DNA: TGTGCCAGCAGTTTCGAGGGGGGGCGTTACACCGGGGAGCTGTTTTTT. Translating it yields CASSFEGGRYTGELFF. The rearrangement links TRBV28 to TRBJ2-2, with D tentatively TRBD2 (7 bases). The CDR3 is 16 residues long. CDR1 and CDR2 from the germline V gene are MDHEN and SYDVKM. V shed 3 bases and J shed 3 bases, with 14 bases lying between them.

The V gene is TRBV28, the J gene TRBJ2-7; a possible D gene is TRBD1 (6 bases). The germline CDR1 and CDR2 sequences are MDHEN and SYDVKM. This CDR3 has 16 residues. With 6 bases removed from V and 4 bases from J, the gap between germline ends came to 22 bases. CDR3 in DNA: TGTGCCAGCAGCCCAGCAGGGGATCGAGGTAGTTACGAGCAGTACTTC. Its protein is CASSPAGDRGSYEQYF.

Concerning this clone: Compared with germline, one end of the junction differs, possibly owing to a read error. The genes are TRBV6-5 and TRBJ1-6; D gene uncertain. The germline V gene has CDR1 MNHEY and CDR2 SVGAGI. The CDR3 runs to 15 residues. Here the CDR3 DNA reads TGTGCCAGCAGTTACTCGACCGGGAGTAATTCACCCCTCAACTTT. Amino acid sequence: CASSYSTGSNSPLNF.

This clone appeared a single time. V is TRBV5-1 and J is TRBJ2-5; 10 bases are a match to TRBD1. V lost 4 bases and J lost 5; bases outside the gene matches: 11. CDR1 SGHRS and CDR2 YFSETQ come from the germline V gene. The CDR3 runs 16 residues. DNA for the CDR3: TGCGCCAGCAGCACCGCCGGGACAGGGGCCGGGGAGACCCAGTACTTC. Translating gives CASSTAGTGAGETQYF.

This clone was seen only a few times. This chain joins TRBV6-5 and TRBJ1-1, with D unclear. Germline CDR1 reads MNHEY; CDR2 reads SVGAGI. Trimming cost V 6 bases and J 1 base, with 12 bases left between them. The CDR3 runs to 14 residues. The CDR3 DNA follows: TGTGCCAGCAGCCCTACCGGAGAGAACACTGAAGCTTTCTTT. It specifies CASSPTGENTEAFF.

The chain couples TRBV15 to TRBJ2-6; 8 bases align to TRBD1. This CDR3 is built from 18 residues. CDR1 LNHNV and CDR2 YYDKDF come from the germline V gene (reference sequence). The trim removed 0 bases at V and 1 base at J, leaving 5 bases unmatched. In DNA form, the CDR3 reads TGTGCCACCAGCAGAGAACCAGGGGGCTTATCTGGGGCCAACGTCCTGACTTTC. Encoded protein: CATSREPGGLSGANVLTF. Combining the CDR3 with reference TRBV15 and TRBJ2-6 gives the whole variable domain DAMVIQNPRYQVTQFGKPVTLSCSQTLNHNVMYWYQQKSSQAPKLLFHYYDKDFNNEADTPDNFQSRRPNTSFCFLDIRSPGLGDTAMYLCATSREPGGLSGANVLTFGAGSRLTVL.

This chain's CDR3 is CASAIQGGQGGYEQYF. The CDR3 bases are TGTGCCAGCGCCATTCAAGGAGGACAGGGAGGCTACGAGCAGTACTTC. The chain combines TRBV7-2 with TRBJ2-7; TRBD1 matches 8 bases. V trimming: 8 bases; J trimming: 3 bases; junction bases outside the gene matches: 15. CDR3 size: 16 residues. The V gene's germline CDR1 is SGHTA and CDR2 FQGNSA.

Concerning this clone itself: A junction end diverges from the germline sequence, so it may reflect a read error. This sequence joins TRBV27 and TRBJ2-5; 7 bases line up with TRBD2. The germline CDR1 and CDR2 sequences are MNHEY and SMNVEV (reference sequence). CDR3 length: 15 residues. CDR3: CASSLGPSAGENQYF. CDR3 in DNA: TGTGCCAGCAGTTTAGGGCCTTCCGCGGGGGAGAACCAGTACTTC.

The chain uses TRBV7-2 and TRBJ1-5; D is perhaps TRBD1 (6 bases). This CDR3 is built from 14 residues. In germline, CDR1 is SGHTA, CDR2 FQGNSA. Trimming left V 6 bases short and J 7 bases short, with 16 bases between. This chain's CDR3 is CASSLSRGGQPQHF. In DNA, the CDR3 is TGTGCCAGCAGTCTTAGCAGGGGAGGGCAGCCCCAGCATTTT.

The CDR3 DNA reads as TGTGCCAGCTCACTTCTGGGACTAGCGGGGTCTTACGAGCAGTACTTC. Translation: CASSLLGLAGSYEQYF. The J gene is TRBJ2-7, the V gene TRBV18; the match to TRBD2 covers 13 bases. Germline CDR1 reads KGHSH; CDR2 reads LQKENI. The V segment lost 4 bases and the J segment 4 bases; nucleotides outside the gene matches: 7. The CDR3 has 16 residues.

The chain carries TRBV2 and TRBJ1-5; D perhaps matches TRBD1 (6 bases). The length of the CDR3 is 14 residues. Trimming took off 4 bases at V and 1 base at J, with 8 bases between the two ends. The germline V gene has CDR1 SNHLY and CDR2 FYNNEI. The CDR3 here is CASSGDTSNQPQHF. The CDR3 nucleotides read TGTGCCAGCAGTGGGGACACCAGCAATCAGCCCCAGCATTTT.

This clone came up a few times. The V call is TRBV18, the J call TRBJ1-1, with 10 bases identical to TRBD1. J was trimmed by 6 bases and V by 6 bases; bases with no gene match: 10. Germline CDR1 reads KGHSH; CDR2 reads LQKENI. This CDR3 region has 15 residues. The CDR3, as DNA: TGTGCCAGCTCCCCCAGGACAGGGGGATTGGCTGAAGCTTTCTTT. Translated: CASSPRTGGLAEAFF.

This clone turned up a few times. The chain joins TRBV7-9 to TRBJ1-1; TRBD1 might be the D (6 bases). Per the germline V gene, CDR1 is SEHNR and CDR2 is FQNEAQ (reference sequence). This CDR3 has 14 residues. Trimming left V 3 bases short and J 2 bases short, with 10 bases between. The CDR3 nucleotides read TGTGCCAGCAGCTTTGGACAGCCCAACACTGAAGCTTTCTTT. Translation: CASSFGQPNTEAFF. The full variable domain, rest sourced from reference TRBV7-9 and TRBJ1-1, is DTGVSQNPRHKITKRGQNVTFRCDPISEHNRLYWYRQTLGQGPEFLTYFQNEAQLEKSRLLSDRFSAERPKGSFSTLEIQRTEQGDSAMYLCASSFGQPNTEAFFGQGTRLTVV.

Remarks on this clone: Other DNA variants within this sample encode the same CDR3. This chain links TRBV5-1 with TRBJ2-7; D is possibly TRBD1 (5 bases). CDR1 and CDR2 (germline): SGHRS, YFSETQ. This CDR3 spans 12 amino acids. Trimming removed 0 bases from V and 6 bases from J, with 7 bases in between. Here the CDR3 DNA reads TGCGCCAGCAGCTTGGAAGGGGCCGAGCAGTACTTC. It translates to CASSLEGAEQYF. Drawing the rest from reference TRBV5-1 and TRBJ2-7, the complete variable domain is KAGVTQTPRYLIKTRGQQVTLSCSPISGHRSVSWYQQTPGQGLQFLFEYFSETQRNKGNFPGRFSGRQFSNSRSEMNVSTLELGDSALYLCASSLEGAEQYFGPGTRLTVT.